This TCR beta chain was observed in a study of blood T cell repertoires in COVID-19. Across the study: There were acute and convalescent COVID-19 samples, and they came from the United States, Italy and Spain. The cDNA or gDNA used as material had been derived from T cells, B-cell-depleted T cells, or PBMCs.

Self-reported history from a screening survey and questionnaire set each donor's cohort. In Cohort 3, a recovered donor had either two negative PCRs, clearance, or symptom resolution. The CDR3 has 16 amino acids. With 4 bases clipped from V and 0 bases from J, the junction kept 8 bases outside the gene matches. From germline, CDR1 is MNHEY and CDR2 SVGAGI. Sequencing was performed with immunoSEQ multiplex PCR; in TCRdb, only in-frame clones are kept and a portion is missing. Of 200,000 to 300,000 clones detected, roughly 83% appear once; the ten largest clones hold roughly 2%. The receptor was derived from a woman in her forties or fifties who had recovered from COVID-19. The V call is TRBV6-5, the J call TRBJ1-1, with 7 bases identical to TRBD1. Material for sequencing was PBMCs or T cells enriched from blood (not recorded which). The CDR3: CASSSFRTGMNTEAFF. The DNA of the CDR3 is TGTGCCAGCAGTTCCTTCCGGACAGGCATGAACACTGAAGCTTTCTTT.